The 26 T cell receptor beta chains in this list originate from one sample, sequenced in a study of long-term antiretroviral therapy in people with HIV. Survey-level immunoSEQ v3.0 assays were run. The table came from immunoSEQ multiplex PCR; TCRdb's copy has only in-frame clones and leaves some out. The sample shows 15,000 to 20,000 clones, 78% of them seen only once. Sequenced material: unsorted PBMCs, taken 0.3 years after starting antiretroviral therapy. These receptors came from a woman aged 50 to 60 with HIV.

The rearrangement uses TRBV6-1 and TRBJ1-2; D ambiguous. Trimming took off 6 bases at V and 5 bases at J, with 13 bases between the two ends. Germline-derived CDR1 and CDR2 are MNHNS and SASEGT. The CDR3 has 13 residues. CDR3 sequence (DNA): TGTGCCAGCAGCTCCAACCAGGTTTATGGCTACACCTTC. Protein sequence: CASSSNQVYGYTF.

The chain joins TRBV11-3 to TRBJ2-3; D gene ambiguous. Trimming shortened V by 1 base and J by 2 bases, and 7 bases separated the two germline ends. The germline V gene has CDR1 SGHNT and CDR2 YENEEA. CDR3 length equals 14 residues. The CDR3 is CASSLGTNTDTQYF. The CDR3 DNA reads TGTGCCAGCAGCTTAGGTACAAACACAGATACGCAGTATTTT.

The rearrangement links TRBV2 to TRBJ2-1, with D perhaps TRBD2 (5 bases). Germline-derived CDR1 and CDR2 are SNHLY and FYNNEI. The CDR3 runs to 14 residues. Trimming removed 4 bases at V and 2 bases at J, with 9 bases between. Here the CDR3 DNA reads TGTGCCAGCAGTGCGGACGGGGCCTACAATGAGCAGTTCTTC. Its protein is CASSADGAYNEQFF. Using reference TRBV2 and TRBJ2-1 for the parts outside the CDR3, the full variable domain is EPEVTQTPSHQVTQMGQEVILRCVPISNHLYFYWYRQILGQKVEFLVSFYNNEISEKSEIFDDQFSVERPDGSNFTLKIRSTKLEDSAMYFCASSADGAYNEQFFGPGTRLTVL.

This chain uses TRBV7-2 with TRBJ2-1; D possibly corresponds to TRBD2 (6 bases). The CDR3 loop spans 14 amino acids. Germline V gene sequence: CDR1 SGHTA, CDR2 FQGNSA. The V and J ends lost 0 bases and 9 bases respectively, with 12 bases between them. The CDR3 bases are TGTGCCAGCAGCTTAGCGGGGGGATTGGGTGAGCAGTTCTTC. Amino acids: CASSLAGGLGEQFF. Full variable domain (missing parts from reference TRBV7-2 and TRBJ2-1): GAGVSQSPSNKVTEKGKDVELRCDPISGHTALYWYRQSLGQGLEFLIYFQGNSAPDKSGLPSDRFSAERTGGSVSTLTIQRTQQEDSAVYLCASSLAGGLGEQFFGPGTRLTVL.

J is TRBJ2-2 and V is TRBV6-1, with 9 bases matching TRBD1. This CDR3 contains 15 residues. V shed 7 bases and J 6 bases; nucleotides not matched to a gene: 9. The germline gives CDR1 MNHNS, CDR2 SASEGT. The CDR3 DNA is TGTGCCAGCACCCCGGGACAGGGATCTCCCGGGGAGCTGTTTTTT. Translation: CASTPGQGSPGELFF.

The V and J genes are TRBV4-1 and TRBJ1-2, with TRBD1 matching over 11 bases. The CDR3 is 17 amino acids. V was pared by 0 bases and J by 4 bases, with 7 bases of the junction left unmatched. CDR1 MGHRA and CDR2 YSYEKL come from the germline V gene. CDR3 residues: CASSQDGQGAPVYGYTF. The CDR3, as DNA: TGCGCCAGCAGCCAAGATGGACAGGGGGCGCCTGTCTATGGCTACACCTTC.

The V and J genes are TRBV2 and TRBJ1-4; tentatively, D is TRBD1 (5 bases). Deletions cut 0 bases from V and 9 bases from J, with 14 bases between. The CDR3 is 15 amino acids. Germline CDR1 and CDR2: SNHLY and FYNNEI. This CDR3 is CASSEARGPAQKLFF. The CDR3, as DNA: TGTGCCAGCAGTGAAGCTAGGGGACCCGCGCAAAAACTGTTTTTT.

The genes are TRBV18 and TRBJ2-2, with a possible D match to TRBD2 (6 bases). Germline V gene data show CDR1 as KGHSH and CDR2 as LQKENI. V lost 0 bases and J lost 5, with 13 bases in between. This CDR3 region has 16 residues. CDR3 DNA: TGTGCCAGCTCACCACCAGCCGGGAGCCAAACCGGGGAGCTGTTTTTT. Translating gives CASSPPAGSQTGELFF. Complete variable domain (other parts from reference TRBV18 and TRBJ2-2): NAGVMQNPRHLVRRRGQEARLRCSPMKGHSHVYWYRQLPEEGLKFMVYLQKENIIDESGMPKERFSAEFPKEGPSILRIQQVVRGDSAAYFCASSPPAGSQTGELFFGEGSRLTVL.

The V gene is TRBV7-9, the J gene TRBJ2-3; D is undetermined. Between the trimmed V and J ends, which lost 2 bases and 0 bases, there was a span of 15 bases. The CDR3 contains 17 residues. Germline lookup yields CDR1 SEHNR and CDR2 FQNEAQ (reference sequence). Here the CDR3 DNA reads TGTGCCAGCAGCTTATACCCGACTGAACCTAGCACAGATACGCAGTATTTT. Protein product: CASSLYPTEPSTDTQYF.

The rearrangement links TRBV9 to TRBJ1-2, with a tentative D call TRBD1 (5 bases). The ends were cut back, 0 bases at V and 4 bases at J, with 7 bases in the middle. Germline loops: CDR1 SGDLS, CDR2 YYNGEE. This CDR3 contains 13 residues. The CDR3 DNA reads TGTGCCAGCAGCGTAGTAGGGGTCTATGGCTACACCTTC. Amino acids: CASSVVGVYGYTF.

The chain couples TRBV6-5 to TRBJ1-2; D is undetermined. V was trimmed by 2 bases and J by 2 bases, leaving 9 bases between them. Germline V gives CDR1 MNHEY, CDR2 SVGAGI. The CDR3 is made up of 14 amino acids. CDR3 sequence: CASSYGRANYGYTF. CDR3 nucleotides: TGTGCCAGCAGTTACGGCAGAGCCAACTATGGCTACACCTTC.

The V and J genes are TRBV5-1 and TRBJ1-3, with D unresolved. CDR1 and CDR2 (germline): SGHRS, YFSETQ. CDR3 length: 15 residues. The V gene lost 0 bases and the J gene lost 7 bases, with 14 bases spanning the gap. The CDR3 bases are TGCGCCAGCAGCTTGGGAGGCCCTAGCGGCAACACCATATATTTT. Translating gives CASSLGGPSGNTIYF.

V is TRBV18 and J is TRBJ2-5, with D unresolved. The CDR3 is made up of 15 amino acids. Germline V gene data show CDR1 as KGHSH and CDR2 as LQKENI. V dropped 2 bases and J dropped 2 bases, with 12 bases sitting between them. This CDR3 is CASSPFDHLQETQYF. Here the CDR3 DNA reads TGTGCCAGCTCACCATTTGACCACTTACAAGAGACCCAGTACTTC.

The rearrangement links TRBV7-2 to TRBJ2-3, with unresolved D. The CDR3 is 12 residues long. V was cut by 5 bases and J by 2 bases, with 5 bases left in between. Germline V gene lookup returns CDR1 SGHTA and CDR2 FQGNSA. CDR3 sequence: CASSLFTDTQYF. The CDR3 DNA reads TGTGCCAGCAGCCTATTCACAGATACGCAGTATTTT.

The chain has TRBV6-5 and TRBJ2-1; 7 bases map to TRBD1. Germline CDR1 reads MNHEY; CDR2 reads SVGAGI. This CDR3 contains 13 residues. The junction had 6 bases not matched to a gene; V was cut back by 4 bases and J by 9 bases. This CDR3 is CASSFRDRGEQFF. Written as DNA, the CDR3 is TGTGCCAGCAGTTTCCGGGACAGAGGTGAGCAGTTCTTC.

The chain is built from TRBV6-1 and TRBJ1-5; perhaps TRBD1 as D (6 bases). The CDR3 is 14 amino acids. V was clipped by 5 bases and J by 7 bases, with 15 bases between them. Germline CDR1 and CDR2: MNHNS and SASEGT. This CDR3 is CASSWGAWGQPQHF. The CDR3 coding sequence is TGTGCCAGCAGTTGGGGGGCGTGGGGGCAGCCCCAGCATTTT.

This clone was counted a single time. V is TRBV7-9 and J is TRBJ2-3, with TRBD1 matching over 7 bases. This CDR3 region has 15 residues. The germline V gene encodes CDR1 SEHNR and CDR2 FQNEAQ (reference sequence). Germline trimming cut 5 bases from V and 4 bases from J; bases unmatched to any gene: 9. The CDR3 DNA reads as TGTGCCAGCAGCCCGACAGGGATGAAGGCAGATACGCAGTATTTT. Encoded protein: CASSPTGMKADTQYF.

The chain joins TRBV29-1 to TRBJ1-1; 9 nucleotides line up with TRBD1. Per germline, CDR1 SQVTM and CDR2 ANQGSEA. The CDR3 length is 14 residues. Germline trimming cut 2 bases from V and 4 bases from J; bases unmatched to any gene: 5. The CDR3 loop reads CSVEFRQGGTEAFF. The DNA of the CDR3 is TGCAGCGTTGAATTTCGACAGGGGGGCACTGAAGCTTTCTTT.

The chain has TRBV2 and TRBJ2-5; no definite D call. The germline V gene encodes CDR1 SNHLY and CDR2 FYNNEI. V gave up 5 bases and J gave up 5 bases, with 6 bases separating them. This CDR3 has 11 residues. The CDR3 DNA reads as TGTGCCAGCAGTTCCTCGGAGACCCAGTACTTC. The encoded protein is CASSSSETQYF.

The chain is built from TRBV10-2 and TRBJ2-5; D is perhaps TRBD1 or TRBD2 (5 bases each). The V end was cut by 5 bases, the J end by 1 base, with 17 bases between. This CDR3 spans 16 amino acids. The germline gives CDR1 WSHSY, CDR2 SAAADI. CDR3 protein: CASSRRDGSRQETQYF. The CDR3 DNA reads TGCGCCAGCAGTCGAAGGGACGGTAGCCGCCAAGAGACCCAGTACTTC.

This clone was seen once. CDR3 loop: CASSLDTGENTGELFF. In DNA, the CDR3 is TGTGCCAGCAGCTTAGATACAGGGGAGAACACCGGGGAGCTGTTTTTT. The chain carries TRBV11-2 and TRBJ2-2; 7 positions agree with TRBD1. Germline V lookup: CDR1 SGHAT, CDR2 FQNNGV. Losses at the gene ends were 0 bases for V and 1 base for J; bases not matched to a gene: 2. The CDR3 consists of 16 residues.

CDR3 loop: CASSLVDTGTEAFF. CDR3 nucleotides: TGCGCCAGCAGCTTGGTAGACACGGGGACTGAAGCTTTCTTT. This rearrangement joins TRBV5-1 to TRBJ1-1, with D unclear. The CDR3 is made up of 14 amino acids. The germline CDR1 and CDR2 sequences are SGHRS and YFSETQ. The ends were cut back, 0 bases at V and 5 bases at J, with 11 bases in the middle.

The CDR3 DNA reads TGTGCCTGGAGTAACGAAGTGAGAAACACTGAAGCTTTCTTT. Its translation: CAWSNEVRNTEAFF. The rearrangement links TRBV30 to TRBJ1-1; D is unresolved. From germline, CDR1 is GTSNPN and CDR2 SVGIG (reference sequence). CDR3 size: 14 residues. Trimming pared 2 bases from V and 2 bases from J, leaving 12 bases between.

The chain links TRBV7-8 to TRBJ2-2; D may be TRBD1 or TRBD2 (5 bases each). V shed 1 base and J shed 7 bases, with 10 bases lying between them. CDR1 SGHVS and CDR2 FQNEAQ come from the germline V gene. The CDR3 has 14 amino acids. The CDR3 region is CASSLVGDDGELFF. CDR3 DNA: TGTGCCAGCAGCTTAGTTGGGGACGACGGGGAGCTGTTTTTT.

This clone has just one count. The rearrangement uses TRBV6-1 and TRBJ2-3; no reliable D call. The V gene's germline CDR1 is MNHNS and CDR2 SASEGT. This CDR3 is built from 14 residues. Trimming left V 5 bases short and J 5 bases short, with 14 bases between. The CDR3 sequence: CASSLKGKVDTQYF. CDR3 bases: TGTGCCAGCAGTCTAAAGGGCAAGGTAGATACGCAGTATTTT.

The rearrangement links TRBV5-5 to TRBJ1-4; 10 bases map to TRBD1. J lost 7 bases, V lost 2 bases, and 5 bases had no gene match. The germline CDR1 and CDR2 sequences are SGHKS and YYEKEE (reference sequence). CDR3 length: 15 amino acids. This chain's CDR3 is CASSFVGQGGEKLFF. The CDR3 DNA reads TGTGCCAGCAGCTTCGTCGGACAGGGGGGTGAAAAACTGTTTTTT.